The 9 T cell receptor beta chains given below trace back to one sample, sequenced in a study of T cells in Graves' hyperthyroidism and ophthalmopathy. TCR beta CDR3 regions were amplified from RNA transcripts. Initially, a first-round RT-PCR of the TCR CDR3 employed the HTBI primer set. TCRdb reanalysed the multiplex PCR reads using MiXCR and keeps one entry per CDR3 protein. The table includes over 300,000 distinct CDR3 sequences, approximately 15% detected once. The source material was blood. These receptors were taken from a middle-aged woman with Graves' ophthalmopathy.

This chain connects TRBV7-9 to TRBJ2-7; 8 bases map to TRBD1. The CDR3 length is 15 residues. V trimming: 5 bases; J trimming: 2 bases; junction bases outside the gene matches: 8. Germline assignment: CDR1 SEHNR and CDR2 FQNEAQ (reference sequence). The chain's CDR3 is CASSETGGPTYEQYF. The CDR3 region has the DNA TGTGCCAGCAGCGAAACAGGGGGTCCAACCTACGAGCAGTACTTC.

This clonotype came up many times. The chain recombines TRBV20-1 with TRBJ2-7; D gene ambiguous. This CDR3 is built from 12 residues. V was pared by 3 bases and J by 0 bases, with 6 bases between. Germline assignment: CDR1 DFQATT and CDR2 SNEGSKA (reference sequence). The CDR3 bases are TGCAGTGCTAGCTGGTCCTCCTACGAGCAGTACTTC. Its protein is CSASWSSYEQYF.

This clonotype was detected ten times or more. The rearrangement links TRBV20-1 to TRBJ1-2; D gene uncertain. The germline V and J ends were trimmed by 6 bases and 7 bases, with 9 bases remaining between them. There are 10 residues in the CDR3. Germline values: CDR1 DFQATT, CDR2 SNEGSKA (reference sequence). CDR3 coding DNA: TGCAGTGCGGGAATTGGTGGCTACACCTTC. Protein product: CSAGIGGYTF.

This clonotype was seen a handful of times. The V and J genes are TRBV11-1 and TRBJ2-7, with 12 bases lining up with TRBD1. The CDR3 contains 19 residues. Germline V gives CDR1 SGHAT, CDR2 FQDESV (reference sequence). V lost 5 bases to trimming and J lost 2 bases; unmatched junction nucleotides: 16. CDR3 nucleotide sequence: TGTGCCAGCAGCACGGACCGGGACAGGGGGCACCTCGGGGCCTACGAGCAGTACTTC. Protein product: CASSTDRDRGHLGAYEQYF.

This clonotype has at least ten counts. The chain carries TRBV27 and TRBJ2-2; the match to TRBD1 covers 8 bases. Germline CDR1 MNHEY, CDR2 SMNVEV (reference sequence). This CDR3 has 15 amino acids. J lost 7 bases, V lost 3 bases, and 7 bases had no gene match. The CDR3 region has the DNA TGTGCCAGCAGTTTGACAGGGGTTCGTAACGGGGAGCTGTTTTTT. This codes for CASSLTGVRNGELFF.

This CDR3 is CSAPARQTSSSDTQYF. In DNA form, the CDR3 reads TGCAGTGCGCCCGCCCGACAGACTTCTAGCTCAGATACGCAGTATTTT. This chain links TRBV20-1 with TRBJ2-3, with D possibly being TRBD1 or TRBD2 (5 bases each). Germline V gene data show CDR1 as DFQATT and CDR2 as SNEGSKA (reference sequence). V shed 6 bases and J shed 4 bases, with 23 bases lying between them. The CDR3 extends over 16 amino acids.

This clonotype has a handful of counts. The CDR3 region has the DNA TGCAGTGCCCCGATGGGTCCCTACGAGCAGTACTTC. Encoded protein: CSAPMGPYEQYF. The rearrangement links TRBV20-1 to TRBJ2-7; D unclear. Between the trimmed V and J ends, which lost 6 bases and 2 bases, there was a span of 11 bases. Germline assignment: CDR1 DFQATT and CDR2 SNEGSKA (reference sequence). The CDR3 totals 12 residues.

This clonotype was picked up many times. This chain joins TRBV24-1 and TRBJ2-5; D uncertain. In germline, CDR1 is KGHDR, CDR2 SFDVKD. The CDR3 consists of 15 residues. Trimming left V 4 bases short and J 0 bases short, with 11 bases between. CDR3 loop: CATSDLGRDQETQYF. CDR3 sequence (DNA): TGTGCCACCAGTGACCTCGGACGGGACCAAGAGACCCAGTACTTC.

This clonotype was observed at least ten times. The chain employs TRBV2 and TRBJ2-1, with 12 nucleotides matching TRBD2. The CDR3 consists of 14 residues. The germline gives CDR1 SNHLY, CDR2 FYNNEI. The V segment lost 4 bases and the J segment 8 bases; nucleotides outside the gene matches: 3. Here the CDR3 DNA reads TGTGCCAGCAGTGGACTAGCGGGAGTGGATGAGCAGTTCTTC. This codes for CASSGLAGVDEQFF.